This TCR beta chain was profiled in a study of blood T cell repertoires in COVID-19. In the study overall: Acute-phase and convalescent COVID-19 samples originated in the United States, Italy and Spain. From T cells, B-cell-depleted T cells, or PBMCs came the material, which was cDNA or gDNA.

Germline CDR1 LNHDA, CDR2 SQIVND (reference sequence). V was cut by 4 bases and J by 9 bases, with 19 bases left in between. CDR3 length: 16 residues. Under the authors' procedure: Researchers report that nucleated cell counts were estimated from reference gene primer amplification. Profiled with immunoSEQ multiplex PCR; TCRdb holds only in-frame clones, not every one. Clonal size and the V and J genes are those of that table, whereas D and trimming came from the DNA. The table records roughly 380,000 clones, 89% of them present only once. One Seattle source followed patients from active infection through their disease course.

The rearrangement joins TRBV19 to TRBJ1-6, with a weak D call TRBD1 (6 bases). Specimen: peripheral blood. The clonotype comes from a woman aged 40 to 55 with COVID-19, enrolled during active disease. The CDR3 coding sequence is TGTGCCAGTAGTACAACCACAGGGTCGGGGATTTCACCCCTCCACTTT. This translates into CASSTTTGSGISPLHF.